This T cell receptor beta chain was recovered during a study of long-term antiretroviral therapy in people with HIV. Study-wide points: Therapy changes, viral resistance and ART adherence were not documented in the available data. Collection spanned 2004 to 2017; ART regimens may be less effective than current ones.

Two or more post-ART PBMC samples, plus at least one pre-ART sample, were available for each donor. Treatment of all HIV participants took place in the United States. With respect to this clone: Its specificity is not known.

Samples were assayed with immunoSEQ v3.0 at survey level. Profiling relied on immunoSEQ multiplex PCR, and the TCRdb table lists in-frame clones only, not all of them. The top ten hold 6.5% to 10% of the sample, which has some 28,000 clones, around 96% seen once. This sequence originates from a man aged 25-45 years with HIV. The specimen was unsorted PBMCs, collected approximately 6.3 years after starting antiretroviral therapy.

CDR3 in DNA: TGTGCCAGCAAACTAGCGGGAGGGGAGACCCAGTACTTC. Amino acids: CASKLAGGETQYF. The chain combines TRBV6-5 with TRBJ2-5; 13 bases map to TRBD2. The CDR3 runs to 13 residues. Germline values: CDR1 MNHEY, CDR2 SVGAGI. J gave up 5 bases and V 7 bases, and 1 base lay outside the gene matches.